Below, 27 T cell receptor beta chains from the same sample are listed, as sequenced in a study of blood T cell repertoires in COVID-19. Method: immunoSEQ multiplex PCR; TCRdb's copy keeps in-frame clones and lacks some. The sample includes 95,000 to 100,000 clones, 75% to 90% seen only once; the top ten take around 2%. The sample comprised peripheral blood. These receptors all stem from a woman in her 70s with active or convalescent COVID-19.

The CDR3 sequence: CASSPDSGVNTEAFF. In DNA form, the CDR3 reads TGTGCCAGCAGCCCTGATTCAGGGGTGAACACTGAAGCTTTCTTT. This chain uses TRBV28 with TRBJ1-1, with TRBD1 as a possible D gene (6 bases). Per the germline V gene, CDR1 is MDHEN and CDR2 is SYDVKM. With 6 bases removed from V and 0 bases from J, the gap between germline ends came to 14 bases. The CDR3 is 15 residues long.

On this clone itself: Other nucleotide sequences from this sample produce the same CDR3. The chain carries TRBV5-1 and TRBJ2-2; 9 bases align to TRBD1. The J segment lost 6 bases and the V segment lost 1 base, leaving 4 bases of the junction unmatched. Germline CDR1 reads SGHRS; CDR2 reads YFSETQ. The CDR3 is 15 amino acids. The CDR3 loop reads CASSLLTGGAGELFF. The CDR3, as DNA: TGCGCCAGCAGCTTGTTGACAGGGGGTGCCGGGGAGCTGTTTTTT.

J is TRBJ1-2 and V is TRBV28; TRBD1 agrees at 9 bases. The germline gives CDR1 MDHEN, CDR2 SYDVKM. There are 14 residues in the CDR3. The V segment lost 1 base and the J segment 6 bases; nucleotides outside the gene matches: 3. The CDR3 here is CASSLSTGGHGYTF. The CDR3 DNA reads TGTGCCAGCAGTTTATCGACAGGGGGACATGGCTACACCTTC.

The J gene is TRBJ1-2, the V gene TRBV19; the D gene is possibly TRBD1 (5 bases). The CDR3 is 14 amino acids. V lost 3 bases to trimming and J lost 5 bases, with 13 bases between them. The germline V gene has CDR1 LNHDA and CDR2 SQIVND (reference sequence). CDR3: CASSINRSPYGYTF. The DNA of the CDR3 is TGTGCCAGTAGTATCAACAGGTCGCCGTATGGCTACACCTTC.

The V and J genes are TRBV7-6 and TRBJ1-3; the D gene is possibly TRBD1 (6 bases). Deletions cut 1 base from V and 0 bases from J, with 10 bases between. CDR3 length: 16 amino acids. CDR1 is SGHVS, CDR2 FNYEAQ, per germline. As DNA, the CDR3 is TGTGCCAGCAGCTTAGGACAGGACCGCTCTGGAAACACCATATATTTT. It specifies CASSLGQDRSGNTIYF.

The rearrangement uses TRBV28 and TRBJ1-1, with 8 bases matching TRBD1. V trimming: 5 bases; J trimming: 1 base; junction bases outside the gene matches: 12. The CDR3 loop spans 17 amino acids. Germline lookup yields CDR1 MDHEN and CDR2 SYDVKM. The CDR3 nucleotides are TGTGCCAGCAGTCGAAAGGTTTGGGGGACAGGGAACACTGAAGCTTTCTTT. This gives the protein CASSRKVWGTGNTEAFF.

This chain links TRBV7-9 with TRBJ1-4, with 7 bases identical to TRBD1. This CDR3 spans 15 amino acids. The germline V gene encodes CDR1 SEHNR and CDR2 FQNEAQ (reference sequence). V shed 5 bases, J shed 6 bases, and the junction held 9 bases outside the gene matches. CDR3 sequence: CASSARQGSYEKLFF. Written as DNA, the CDR3 is TGTGCCAGCAGCGCGCGACAGGGATCTTATGAAAAACTGTTTTTT.

V usage is TRBV25-1 and J usage is TRBJ2-7; 7 bases map to TRBD2. This CDR3 has 15 amino acids. The germline V gene encodes CDR1 MGHDK and CDR2 SYGVNS. The ends lost 1 base at V and 5 bases at J; junction bases unmatched: 8. CDR3 sequence reads: CASSEFGGGFHEQYF. The CDR3 DNA reads TGTGCCAGCAGTGAATTTGGCGGGGGTTTCCACGAGCAGTACTTC.

The J gene is TRBJ2-5, the V gene TRBV11-3; 7 positions match TRBD1. Germline CDR1 reads SGHNT; CDR2 reads YENEEA. The CDR3 totals 15 residues. Trimming cost V 5 bases and J 4 bases; bases outside gene matches: 10. The CDR3 nucleotides are TGTGCCAGCAGCCCGCCAGGACAGGCCTTAGAGACCCAGTACTTC. Translated, it gives CASSPPGQALETQYF.

The V gene is TRBV27, the J gene TRBJ2-3; 9 bases agree with TRBD2. The length of the CDR3 is 16 residues. Germline V gene data show CDR1 as MNHEY and CDR2 as SMNVEV (reference sequence). V lost 1 base to trimming and J lost 4 bases; unmatched junction nucleotides: 6. CDR3 sequence: CASSLWAGGPSDTQYF. Here the CDR3 DNA reads TGTGCCAGCAGTTTATGGGCGGGAGGGCCTTCAGATACGCAGTATTTT.

This chain links TRBV19 with TRBJ1-2; possible D gene TRBD1, 6 bases. Between the trimmed V and J ends, which lost 10 bases and 4 bases, there was a span of 13 bases. This CDR3 region has 12 residues. The germline V gene has CDR1 LNHDA and CDR2 SQIVND (reference sequence). CDR3: CATKIGGYGYTF. CDR3 sequence (DNA): TGTGCCACTAAGATAGGGGGCTATGGCTACACCTTC. Variable domain in full (rest from reference TRBV19 and TRBJ1-2): DGGITQSPKYLFRKEGQNVTLSCEQNLNHDAMYWYRQDPGQGLRLIYYSQIVNDFQKGDIAEGYSVSREKKESFPLTVTSAQKNPTAFYLCATKIGGYGYTFGSGTRLTVV.

The chain has TRBV5-1 and TRBJ2-5; 9 bases are a match to TRBD1. The CDR3 has 17 residues. Germline V gene lookup returns CDR1 SGHRS and CDR2 YFSETQ. V gave up 3 bases and J gave up 2 bases; unmatched junction bases: 11. The CDR3 DNA reads as TGCGCCAGCAGCTCGCTTCCGGGACAGGGTCAACAAGAGACCCAGTACTTC. Protein: CASSSLPGQGQQETQYF.

The chain links TRBV4-3 to TRBJ1-1, with TRBD1 matching 9 bases. Germline V gives CDR1 LGHNA, CDR2 YSLEER. V lost 4 bases to trimming and J lost 5 bases; unmatched junction nucleotides: 8. This CDR3 is built from 15 residues. The CDR3 DNA sequence: TGCGCCAGCAGCCGAGGGGGGACAGGGCGGACTGAAGCTTTCTTT. Protein: CASSRGGTGRTEAFF.

The V call is TRBV19, the J call TRBJ1-4; no definite D call. V lost 7 bases and J lost 0, with 15 bases in between. The CDR3 length is 16 residues. Germline CDR1 is LNHDA and CDR2 is SQIVND (reference sequence). The CDR3 protein is CASTNVAGATNEKLFF. CDR3 bases: TGTGCCAGTACAAATGTGGCGGGTGCAACTAATGAAAAACTGTTTTTT.

This clone showed up just a few times. The chain uses TRBV15 and TRBJ2-1, with 10 bases aligning to TRBD2. The length of the CDR3 is 19 residues. V trimming: 3 bases; J trimming: 5 bases; junction bases outside the gene matches: 16. CDR1 and CDR2 (germline): LNHNV, YYDKDF (reference sequence). The CDR3: CATSRGTPLAGAPNNEQFF. CDR3 sequence (DNA): TGTGCCACCAGCAGGGGTACCCCGCTAGCGGGAGCTCCTAACAATGAGCAGTTCTTC.

This chain connects TRBV12-3 or TRBV12-4 to TRBJ2-5; TRBD2 might be the D (5 bases). V lost 6 bases to trimming and J lost 2 bases, with 10 bases between them. The CDR3 runs to 13 residues. The chain's CDR3 is CASRVSGQETQYF. DNA for the CDR3: TGTGCCAGCAGGGTGAGCGGACAAGAGACCCAGTACTTC.

V is TRBV27 and J is TRBJ2-7; 9 positions match TRBD2. Germline V gene lookup returns CDR1 MNHEY and CDR2 SMNVEV (reference sequence). Trimming took 2 bases from V and 5 from J; bases not matched to a gene: 7. The CDR3 loop spans 15 amino acids. CDR3 coding DNA: TGTGCCAGCAGTTTAGCCGGGACTAGCCCCCACGAGCAGTACTTC. Its translation: CASSLAGTSPHEQYF.

The chain is built from TRBV5-1 and TRBJ1-6; unclear D gene. CDR1 SGHRS and CDR2 YFSETQ come from the germline V gene. The CDR3 loop spans 15 amino acids. V was trimmed by 0 bases and J by 6 bases, leaving 10 bases between them. The CDR3 protein is CASSLVGQVNSPLHF. CDR3 DNA: TGCGCCAGCAGCTTGGTTGGCCAGGTTAATTCACCCCTCCACTTT. The whole variable domain, filled in from reference TRBV5-1 and TRBJ1-6, reads KAGVTQTPRYLIKTRGQQVTLSCSPISGHRSVSWYQQTPGQGLQFLFEYFSETQRNKGNFPGRFSGRQFSNSRSEMNVSTLELGDSALYLCASSLVGQVNSPLHFGNGTRLTVT.

The rearrangement links TRBV9 to TRBJ2-3; D unclear. V lost 0 bases and J 5 bases, leaving 10 bases between the germline ends. The CDR3 has 14 amino acids. CDR1 and CDR2 (germline): SGDLS, YYNGEE. The CDR3 bases are TGTGCCAGCAGCGTAGCTCCCCTTAGAGATACGCAGTATTTT. As protein: CASSVAPLRDTQYF. Full variable domain (missing parts from reference TRBV9 and TRBJ2-3): DSGVTQTPKHLITATGQRVTLRCSPRSGDLSVYWYQQSLDQGLQFLIQYYNGEERAKGNILERFSAQQFPDLHSELNLSSLELGDSALYFCASSVAPLRDTQYFGPGTRLTVL.

CDR3 DNA sequence: TGTGCCAGCAGCTTACGGCGGGGAGACTACAATGAGCAGTTCTTC. The encoded protein is CASSLRRGDYNEQFF. The rearrangement links TRBV11-2 to TRBJ2-1; D may be TRBD2 (6 bases). Looked up from germline, CDR1 is SGHAT and CDR2 is FQNNGV. The CDR3 sequence is 15 residues long. Trimming cost V 2 bases and J 3 bases, with 11 bases left between them. Full variable domain (missing parts from reference TRBV11-2 and TRBJ2-1): EAGVAQSPRYKIIEKRQSVAFWCNPISGHATLYWYQQILGQGPKLLIQFQNNGVVDDSQLPKDRFSAERLKGVDSTLKIQPAKLEDSAVYLCASSLRRGDYNEQFFGPGTRLTVL.

This chain links TRBV20-1 with TRBJ1-1; a weak D match, TRBD1 (6 bases). Deletions cut 3 bases from V and 3 bases from J, with 23 bases between. Germline V gene lookup returns CDR1 DFQATT and CDR2 SNEGSKA (reference sequence). The CDR3 has 17 residues. CDR3 nucleotide sequence: TGCAGTGCTAGTGGACAGAGCTGGGCCGCGGGGGACACTGAAGCTTTCTTT. Its translation is CSASGQSWAAGDTEAFF.

The chain joins TRBV15 to TRBJ1-1; TRBD1 is a possible D gene (5 bases). This CDR3 region has 11 residues. Trimming cost V 6 bases and J 4 bases, with 6 bases left between them. The germline V gene has CDR1 LNHNV and CDR2 YYDKDF (reference sequence). The CDR3 here is CATRGGTEAFF. The DNA of the CDR3 is TGTGCCACCAGGGGGGGCACTGAAGCTTTCTTT.

The chain joins TRBV14 to TRBJ2-3, with TRBD2 matching over 16 bases. Looked up from germline, CDR1 is SGHDN and CDR2 is FVKESK. The CDR3 totals 19 residues. V shed 4 bases, J shed 5 bases, and the junction held 12 bases outside the gene matches. The CDR3 loop is CASSPRGLAGGPPRDTQYF. CDR3 sequence (DNA): TGTGCCAGCAGCCCGCGGGGACTAGCGGGAGGGCCACCTAGAGATACGCAGTATTTT.

The genes are TRBV7-9 and TRBJ1-1, with TRBD1 identical over 7 bases. This CDR3 is 13 amino acids long. Germline lookup yields CDR1 SEHNR and CDR2 FQNEAQ (reference sequence). J was trimmed by 8 bases and V by 1 base; bases with no gene match: 4. CDR3 coding DNA: TGTGCCAGCAGCTTAGAACAGGGGAGGGAAGCTTTCTTT. Translated: CASSLEQGREAFF.

The CDR3 DNA is TGTGCCAGCAGCGATGGGACAATAGCAGATACGCAGTATTTT. As protein: CASSDGTIADTQYF. V usage is TRBV9 and J usage is TRBJ2-3, with D possibly matching TRBD1 (6 bases). The germline V and J ends were trimmed by 3 bases and 4 bases, with 12 bases remaining between them. Germline V gene data show CDR1 as SGDLS and CDR2 as YYNGEE. The CDR3 is made up of 14 amino acids.

V and J are TRBV4-1 and TRBJ2-2; a weak D match, TRBD1 (7 bases). Germline CDR1 MGHRA, CDR2 YSYEKL. The V end lost 3 bases, the J end lost 5 bases, and 16 bases lay between the germline ends. The CDR3 covers 16 residues. The CDR3 sequence is CASSQQSRGETGELFF. The CDR3 nucleotides are TGCGCCAGCAGCCAGCAATCCAGGGGGGAGACCGGGGAGCTGTTTTTT.

The rearrangement joins TRBV27 to TRBJ2-1, with 10 bases identical to TRBD2. Germline trimming cut 2 bases from V and 7 bases from J; bases unmatched to any gene: 2. Germline CDR1 MNHEY, CDR2 SMNVEV (reference sequence). This CDR3 has 14 residues. The CDR3 is CASSLGLAANEQFF. CDR3 nucleotide sequence: TGTGCCAGCAGTTTAGGACTAGCGGCTAATGAGCAGTTCTTC.